This entry concerns a single T cell receptor (beta chain). This specimen belongs to a study of blood T cell repertoires in COVID-19. Whole-study context: The United States, Italy and Spain provided the acute and convalescent COVID-19 samples. T cells, B-cell-depleted T cells, or PBMCs provided the cDNA or gDNA that served as material.

Under the authors' procedure: Amplification with reference gene primers provided the estimates of nucleated cell counts. TCRdb keeps only in-frame clones here, not all; method: immunoSEQ multiplex PCR. Clone size and V and J calls were adopted from that table, with D and trimming inferred from the DNA. The sample lists fewer than 15,000 clones; 75% to 90% were seen once. This CDR3 spans 16 amino acids. This chain uses TRBV21-1 with TRBJ1-2; the table's D call, TRBD1, was not checked against the DNA. TRBV21-1 is a pseudogene. This sequence originates from a man older than 75 with acute or convalescent COVID-19. Sequencing used peripheral blood. As DNA, the CDR3 is TGTGCCAGCAGCAAAGATGTACAGCATACTTATCATGGCTACACCTTC. This sequence encodes CASSKDVQHTYHGYTF.